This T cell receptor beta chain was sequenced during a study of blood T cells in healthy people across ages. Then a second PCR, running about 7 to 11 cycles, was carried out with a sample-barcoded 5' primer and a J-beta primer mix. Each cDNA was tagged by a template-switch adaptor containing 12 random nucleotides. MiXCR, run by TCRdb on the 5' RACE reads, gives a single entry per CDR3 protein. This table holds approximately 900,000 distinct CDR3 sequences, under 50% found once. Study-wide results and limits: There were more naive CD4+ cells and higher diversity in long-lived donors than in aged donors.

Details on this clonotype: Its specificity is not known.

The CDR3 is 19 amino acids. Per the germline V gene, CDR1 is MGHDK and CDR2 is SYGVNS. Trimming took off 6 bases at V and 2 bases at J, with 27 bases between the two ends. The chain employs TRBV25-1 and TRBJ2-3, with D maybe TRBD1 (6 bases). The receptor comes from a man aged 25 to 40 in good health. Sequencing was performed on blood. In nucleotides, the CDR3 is TGTGCCAGCAGCTCCCCCGTGACAGGCAGAGCTTCATACACAGATACGCAGTATTTT. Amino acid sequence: CASSSPVTGRASYTDTQYF.